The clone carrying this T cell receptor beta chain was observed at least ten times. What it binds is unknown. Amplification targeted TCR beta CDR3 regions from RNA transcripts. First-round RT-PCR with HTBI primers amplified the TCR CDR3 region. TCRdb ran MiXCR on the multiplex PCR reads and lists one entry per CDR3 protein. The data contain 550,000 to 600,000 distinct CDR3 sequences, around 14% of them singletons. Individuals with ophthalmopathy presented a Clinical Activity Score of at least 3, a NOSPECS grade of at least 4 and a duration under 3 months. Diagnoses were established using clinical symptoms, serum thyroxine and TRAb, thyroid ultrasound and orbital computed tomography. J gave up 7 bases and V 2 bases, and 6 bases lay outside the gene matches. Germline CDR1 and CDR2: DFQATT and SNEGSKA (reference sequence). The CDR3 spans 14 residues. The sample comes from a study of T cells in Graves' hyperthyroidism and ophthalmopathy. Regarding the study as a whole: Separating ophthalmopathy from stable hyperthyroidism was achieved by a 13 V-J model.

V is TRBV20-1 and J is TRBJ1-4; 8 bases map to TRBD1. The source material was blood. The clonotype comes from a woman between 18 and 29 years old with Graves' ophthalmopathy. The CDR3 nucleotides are TGCAGTGCTAGAACAGGGGGATGGAGTGAAAAACTGTTTTTT. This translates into CSARTGGWSEKLFF.